The 2 T cell receptor beta chains given below trace back to one sample, sequenced in a study of cytomegalovirus exposure and HLA in healthy donors. PCR employed 60 Vbeta and 13 Jbeta primers. Some clones are missing from TCRdb's copy, which holds only in-frame ones; the method was immunoSEQ multiplex PCR. The table lists about 110,000 clones, about 78% of them singletons. Source material: PBMCs. The receptors originated from a woman aged 25 to 39 in good health and CMV-seropositive.

CDR3 sequence (DNA): TGTGCCTGGAGGAAACTCGAAACCCGGGACACCATATATTTT. Amino acid sequence: CAWRKLETRDTIYF. The chain employs TRBV30 and TRBJ1-3; unclear D gene. V gave up 3 bases and J gave up 8 bases, with 17 bases separating them. CDR3 length: 14 amino acids. Germline CDR1 reads GTSNPN; CDR2 reads SVGIG (reference sequence). Variable domain in full (rest from reference TRBV30 and TRBJ1-3): SQTIHQWPATLVQPVGSPLSLECTVEGTSNPNLYWYRQAAGRGLQLLFYSVGIGQISSEVPQNLSASRPQDRQFILSSKKLLLSDSGFYLCAWRKLETRDTIYFGEGSWLTVV.

The chain couples TRBV7-9 to TRBJ2-3; 7 positions agree with TRBD1. With 5 bases clipped from V and 0 bases from J, the junction kept 5 bases outside the gene matches. The CDR3 has 15 residues. The germline gives CDR1 SEHNR, CDR2 FQNEAQ (reference sequence). The CDR3 DNA reads as TGTGCCAGCAGCCCCCCGACAGGGAGCACAGATACGCAGTATTTT. It translates to CASSPPTGSTDTQYF. Full variable domain (missing parts from reference TRBV7-9 and TRBJ2-3): DTGVSQNPRHKITKRGQNVTFRCDPISEHNRLYWYRQTLGQGPEFLTYFQNEAQLEKSRLLSDRFSAERPKGSFSTLEIQRTEQGDSAMYLCASSPPTGSTDTQYFGPGTRLTVL.